The 26 T cell receptor beta chains below come from one sample, sequenced in a study of T cell changes during pregnancy in multiple sclerosis. The repertoire was sequenced with immunoSEQ multiplex PCR; TCRdb's copy has only in-frame clones and lacks some. Among around 42,000 clones listed, around 92% were seen once. The sample consisted of CD4+ T cells from peripheral blood mononuclear cells, taken in the second trimester of pregnancy. The receptor source for this set is a female donor in good health, enrolled as a control in a pregnancy study.

V gene TRBV28 combines with J gene TRBJ2-7; maybe TRBD1 (7 bases). CDR1 is MDHEN and CDR2 is SYDVKM in the germline V gene. This CDR3 comprises 14 residues. V was cut by 7 bases and J by 1 base, with 14 bases left in between. The CDR3 sequence: CASTGGTVSYEQYF. The CDR3 nucleotides are TGTGCCAGCACTGGGGGGACAGTATCCTACGAGCAGTACTTC.

This clone has just one count. At one boundary the junction diverges from the germline segment, which might be a read error. The CDR3 region has the DNA TGCGCCAGCAGCGTACAGGCGGGATTTTACAATGAGCGGTTCTTC. It specifies CASSVQAGFYNERFF. The chain links TRBV5-1 to TRBJ2-1; weak D call: TRBD2 (6 bases). The CDR3 length is 15 residues. Germline values: CDR1 SGHRS, CDR2 YFSETQ.

The J gene is TRBJ2-7, the V gene TRBV2, with 11 bases aligning to TRBD2. Germline CDR1 SNHLY, CDR2 FYNNEI. This CDR3 has 15 residues. The V gene end was trimmed by 3 bases and the J gene end by 7 bases; junction bases not matched to a gene: 8. In DNA, the CDR3 is TGTGCCAGCAGTGAGTTTACTAGCGGGAGTGGGGAGCAGTACTTC. It yields the protein CASSEFTSGSGEQYF. The whole variable domain, filled in from reference TRBV2 and TRBJ2-7, reads EPEVTQTPSHQVTQMGQEVILRCVPISNHLYFYWYRQILGQKVEFLVSFYNNEISEKSEIFDDQFSVERPDGSNFTLKIRSTKLEDSAMYFCASSEFTSGSGEQYFGPGTRLTVT.

The rearrangement joins TRBV7-3 to TRBJ2-1; 7 nucleotides agree with TRBD2. V shed 6 bases and J 0 bases; nucleotides not matched to a gene: 5. This CDR3 is 15 amino acids long. Germline V lookup: CDR1 SGHTA, CDR2 FQGTGA. CDR3 DNA sequence: TGTGCCAGCAGACTAAGCGGGGACTCCTACAATGAGCAGTTCTTC. As protein: CASRLSGDSYNEQFF.

The rearrangement uses TRBV5-5 and TRBJ2-5; 7 bases fit TRBD1. J lost 5 bases, V lost 0 bases, and 4 bases had no gene match. This CDR3 spans 14 amino acids. The germline V gene encodes CDR1 SGHKS and CDR2 YYEKEE (reference sequence). The CDR3 sequence: CASSLEGAGETQYF. The CDR3 bases are TGTGCCAGCAGCTTGGAGGGGGCCGGGGAGACCCAGTACTTC. Full variable domain (missing parts from reference TRBV5-5 and TRBJ2-5): DAGVTQSPTHLIKTRGQQVTLRCSPISGHKSVSWYQQVLGQGPQFIFQYYEKEERGRGNFPDRFSARQFPNYSSELNVNALLLGDSALYLCASSLEGAGETQYFGPGTRLLVL.

The chain has TRBV30 and TRBJ2-5; TRBD2 matches 9 bases. CDR3 size: 15 residues. The germline gives CDR1 GTSNPN, CDR2 SVGIG (reference sequence). V was clipped by 2 bases and J by 4 bases; unmatched bases: 8. CDR3 in amino acids: CAWSPGLAGRETQYF. CDR3 coding DNA: TGTGCCTGGAGTCCGGGGCTAGCGGGGCGAGAGACCCAGTACTTC.

The genes are TRBV11-2 and TRBJ2-2, with a possible D match to TRBD1 (5 bases). This CDR3 spans 16 amino acids. V lost 3 bases to trimming and J lost 6 bases, with 17 bases between them. Germline V gene sequence: CDR1 SGHAT, CDR2 FQNNGV. The CDR3, as DNA: TGTGCCAGCAGCTTGAAGGGCAGGGCTGGATCCGGGGAGCTGTTTTTT. Translating gives CASSLKGRAGSGELFF.

The chain combines TRBV20-1 with TRBJ2-7; the match to TRBD1 covers 8 bases. The CDR3 consists of 11 residues. J lost 6 bases, V lost 4 bases, and 2 bases had no gene match. Germline V lookup: CDR1 DFQATT, CDR2 SNEGSKA (reference sequence). DNA of the CDR3: TGCAGTGCTACTGACAGGGGCGAGCAGTACTTC. Translated: CSATDRGEQYF.

The chain has TRBV5-6 and TRBJ2-7; 7 nucleotides line up with TRBD2. The CDR3 consists of 15 residues. V lost 4 bases to trimming and J lost 1 base; unmatched junction nucleotides: 8. Germline CDR1 SGHDT, CDR2 YYEEEE. The CDR3 bases are TGTGCCAGCAGCCTCGGGCCTAGCGGATCCTACGAGCAGTACTTC. Protein product: CASSLGPSGSYEQYF. The full variable domain, its missing parts supplied by reference TRBV5-6 and TRBJ2-7, is DAGVTQSPTHLIKTRGQQVTLRCSPKSGHDTVSWYQQALGQGPQFIFQYYEEEERQRGNFPDRFSGHQFPNYSSELNVNALLLGDSALYLCASSLGPSGSYEQYFGPGTRLTVT.

In nucleotides, the CDR3 is TGTGCCAGTAGTATCCAGACAGGGGAGATGGGCCAGCCCCAGCATTTT. Encoded protein: CASSIQTGEMGQPQHF. V gene TRBV19 combines with J gene TRBJ1-5; TRBD1 matches at 8 bases. CDR3 length: 16 residues. J gave up 7 bases and V 3 bases, and 11 bases lay outside the gene matches. Germline V CDR1 and CDR2: LNHDA, SQIVND (reference sequence).

The rearrangement joins TRBV30 to TRBJ1-2, with TRBD1 as a possible D gene (5 bases). The CDR3 covers 13 residues. Between the trimmed V and J ends, which lost 0 bases and 6 bases, there was a span of 11 bases. Germline V gives CDR1 GTSNPN, CDR2 SVGIG (reference sequence). The CDR3 DNA sequence: TGTGCCTGGAGTGTAGGGCAGGGTCATGGCTACACCTTC. Its protein is CAWSVGQGHGYTF.

This chain connects TRBV7-9 to TRBJ2-1; D may be TRBD1 (6 bases). Germline assignment: CDR1 SEHNR and CDR2 FQNEAQ (reference sequence). There are 13 residues in the CDR3. Between the trimmed V and J ends, which lost 6 bases and 4 bases, there was a span of 10 bases. CDR3 nucleotides: TGTGCCAGCAGACCACAGGGTTACAATGAGCAGTTCTTC. This translates into CASRPQGYNEQFF.

The rearrangement joins TRBV28 to TRBJ1-1; D is perhaps TRBD1 (6 bases). CDR3 length equals 15 residues. V gave up 6 bases and J gave up 5 bases, with 19 bases separating them. Germline assignment: CDR1 MDHEN and CDR2 SYDVKM. CDR3 DNA sequence: TGTGCCAGCAGCCGACGGCGTGTCAGGGGTACTGAAGCTTTCTTT. It specifies CASSRRRVRGTEAFF.

The chain is built from TRBV19 and TRBJ2-5, with 7 bases identical to TRBD2. The germline CDR1 and CDR2 sequences are LNHDA and SQIVND (reference sequence). CDR3 length: 17 residues. With 3 bases clipped from V and 3 bases from J, the junction kept 13 bases outside the gene matches. The chain's CDR3 is CASSIGPTSAVEETQYF. The CDR3 nucleotides read TGTGCCAGTAGTATCGGTCCAACTAGCGCGGTAGAAGAGACCCAGTACTTC.

This chain links TRBV6-1 with TRBJ2-7; 12 bases align to TRBD1. This CDR3 has 16 amino acids. The germline CDR1 and CDR2 sequences are MNHNS and SASEGT. Trimming at V came to 3 bases and at J to 4 bases, leaving 7 bases not matched to a gene. CDR3 loop: CASSERGTGGKYEQYF. CDR3 sequence (DNA): TGTGCCAGCAGTGAGAGGGGGACAGGGGGCAAGTACGAGCAGTACTTC.

The rearrangement links TRBV11-2 to TRBJ2-7; D remains unclear. V lost 1 base and J 0 bases, leaving 7 bases between the germline ends. This CDR3 has 14 amino acids. The germline V gene encodes CDR1 SGHAT and CDR2 FQNNGV. The CDR3 nucleotides read TGTGCCAGCAGCTTAGGGTTCAGCTCCTACGAGCAGTACTTC. Protein product: CASSLGFSSYEQYF. Full variable domain (remainder filled in from reference TRBV11-2 and TRBJ2-7): EAGVAQSPRYKIIEKRQSVAFWCNPISGHATLYWYQQILGQGPKLLIQFQNNGVVDDSQLPKDRFSAERLKGVDSTLKIQPAKLEDSAVYLCASSLGFSSYEQYFGPGTRLTVT.

J is TRBJ2-3 and V is TRBV29-1; the D gene is possibly TRBD2 (6 bases). Germline CDR1 is SQVTM and CDR2 is ANQGSEA. This CDR3 has 13 amino acids. The ends were cut back, 3 bases at V and 2 bases at J, with 9 bases in the middle. The CDR3 DNA reads as TGCAGCGTTGAGGCGGGACTCACAGATACGCAGTATTTT. Translated: CSVEAGLTDTQYF.

This rearrangement joins TRBV7-8 to TRBJ1-2; 8 nucleotides agree with TRBD1. The CDR3 spans 16 residues. CDR1 and CDR2 from the germline V gene are SGHVS and FQNEAQ. V was pared by 5 bases and J by 1 base, with 9 bases of the junction left unmatched. CDR3 coding DNA: TGTGCCAGCAGCCCAAAGACAGGGGTGGATAACTATGGCTACACCTTC. Its protein product is CASSPKTGVDNYGYTF.

This clone occurred once. V is TRBV7-2 and J is TRBJ2-1; the D is unclear. V lost 8 bases to trimming and J lost 5 bases, with 10 bases between them. Germline V lookup: CDR1 SGHTA, CDR2 FQGNSA. The CDR3 runs to 12 residues. The CDR3 sequence: CASGRSNNEQFF. In DNA, the CDR3 is TGTGCCAGCGGCCGAAGTAACAATGAGCAGTTCTTC.

V and J are TRBV9 and TRBJ2-3; D is perhaps TRBD1 (6 bases). Germline V CDR1 and CDR2: SGDLS, YYNGEE. The CDR3 length is 16 residues. The V end lost 4 bases, the J end lost 4 bases, and 19 bases lay between the germline ends. DNA of the CDR3: TGTGCCAGCAGCTCCAGCGCAGGGGTAGGAGCAGATACGCAGTATTTT. Protein: CASSSSAGVGADTQYF.

The count of this clone is one. The rearrangement links TRBV7-2 to TRBJ1-4; 7 nucleotides agree with TRBD1. The length of the CDR3 is 16 residues. Germline CDR1 reads SGHTA; CDR2 reads FQGNSA. Trimming cost V 1 base and J 8 bases; bases outside gene matches: 10. The CDR3 coding sequence is TGTGCCAGCAGCTTAGGGGGGACAGCGAGGCGCGAAAAACTGTTTTTT. Protein sequence: CASSLGGTARREKLFF.

The J gene is TRBJ2-1, the V gene TRBV5-3, with TRBD2 matching over 15 bases. TRBV5-3 is noted as an ORF with a role that remains uncertain. V lost 4 bases and J lost 9; bases outside the gene matches: 14. The CDR3 sequence is 18 residues long. The CDR3 loop is CARSLGLAGGPKLCEQFF. For the CDR3, the DNA is TGTGCCAGAAGCCTCGGACTAGCGGGGGGGCCTAAATTGTGTGAGCAGTTCTTC.

The chain recombines TRBV28 with TRBJ2-7; 13 nucleotides line up with TRBD2. J was trimmed by 2 bases and V by 6 bases; bases with no gene match: 4. Germline assignment: CDR1 MDHEN and CDR2 SYDVKM. This CDR3 region has 15 residues. CDR3 sequence: CASRSGTSGTYEQYF. CDR3 in DNA: TGTGCCAGCAGATCCGGGACTAGCGGGACCTACGAGCAGTACTTC. Based on the CDR3 plus reference TRBV28 and TRBJ2-7, the full variable domain is DVKVTQSSRYLVKRTGEKVFLECVQDMDHENMFWYRQDPGLGLRLIYFSYDVKMKEKGDIPEGYSVSREKKERFSLILESASTNQTSMYLCASRSGTSGTYEQYFGPGTRLTVT.

This sequence joins TRBV18 and TRBJ1-1; D remains ambiguous. Looked up from germline, CDR1 is KGHSH and CDR2 is LQKENI. This CDR3 has 16 amino acids. Trimming took 2 bases from V and 1 from J, leaving 14 bases between them. Written as DNA, the CDR3 is TGTGCCAGCTCACCAGTAGGACTTACCCCGAACACTGAAGCTTTCTTT. Translated: CASSPVGLTPNTEAFF.

This chain uses TRBV5-6 with TRBJ1-3; possibly TRBD1 for D (6 bases). Trimming left V 2 bases short and J 0 bases short, with 18 bases between. From germline, CDR1 is SGHDT and CDR2 YYEEEE. The CDR3 has 18 residues. The CDR3 DNA reads as TGTGCCAGCAGCTTTTTCGGGACAACCAGGAGCTCTGGAAACACCATATATTTT. It encodes CASSFFGTTRSSGNTIYF. Filled out from reference TRBV5-6 and TRBJ1-3, the complete variable domain reads DAGVTQSPTHLIKTRGQQVTLRCSPKSGHDTVSWYQQALGQGPQFIFQYYEEEERQRGNFPDRFSGHQFPNYSSELNVNALLLGDSALYLCASSFFGTTRSSGNTIYFGEGSWLTVV.

The V gene is TRBV7-2, the J gene TRBJ1-2; D perhaps matches TRBD1 (6 bases). Germline-derived CDR1 and CDR2 are SGHTA and FQGNSA. The CDR3 extends over 13 amino acids. The V gene lost 4 bases and the J gene lost 5 bases, with 11 bases spanning the gap. Here the CDR3 reads CASSSDSQYGYTF. The CDR3 DNA sequence: TGTGCCAGCAGCTCGGACAGCCAGTATGGCTACACCTTC.